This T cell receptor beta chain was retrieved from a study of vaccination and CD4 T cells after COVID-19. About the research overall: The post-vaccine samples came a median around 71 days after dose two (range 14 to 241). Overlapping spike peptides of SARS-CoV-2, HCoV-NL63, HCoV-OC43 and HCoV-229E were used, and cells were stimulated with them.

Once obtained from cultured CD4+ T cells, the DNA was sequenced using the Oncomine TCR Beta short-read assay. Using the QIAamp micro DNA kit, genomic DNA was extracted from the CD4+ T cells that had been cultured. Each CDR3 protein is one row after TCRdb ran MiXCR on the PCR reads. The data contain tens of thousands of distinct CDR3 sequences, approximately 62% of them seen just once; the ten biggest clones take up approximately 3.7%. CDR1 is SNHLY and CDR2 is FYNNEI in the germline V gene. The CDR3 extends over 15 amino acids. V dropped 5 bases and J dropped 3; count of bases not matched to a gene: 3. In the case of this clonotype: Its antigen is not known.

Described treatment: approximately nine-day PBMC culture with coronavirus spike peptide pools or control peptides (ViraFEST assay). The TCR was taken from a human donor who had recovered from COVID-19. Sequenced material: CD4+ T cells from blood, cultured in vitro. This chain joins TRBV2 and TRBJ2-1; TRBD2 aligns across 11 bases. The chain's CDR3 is CASSLGTSGYNEQFF. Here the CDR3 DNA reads TGTGCCAGCAGTCTCGGGACTAGCGGCTACAATGAGCAGTTCTTC.